This T cell receptor (beta chain) was observed in a study of OX40 agonist ivuxolimab in advanced cancers. Study details: From about 23 to 85 years was the age range, with a mean of 60 years, and around 80% were male. General study results and limits: Some patients who did not respond also had low normalized T-cell clonal expansion. Blood T cells, both CD4+ and CD8+, expanded clonally by week 6 at 0.1 to 3.0 mg/kg.

Remarks on this clone: Its antigen is still unknown.

The assay was immunoSEQ multiplex PCR, and TCRdb's table has in-frame clones only and misses some. The table lists 67,000 or so clones, just over 85% of them singletons. With V trimmed by 2 bases and J by 8 bases, 2 bases remained unmatched. CDR1 and CDR2 from the germline V gene are MNHEY and SMNVEV (reference sequence). This CDR3 spans 12 amino acids. Autoimmune disease history or systemic immunosuppression led to patients being barred. The TCR sequence derives from an adult with an advanced solid tumor such as melanoma, head and neck, liver or kidney cancer. This rearrangement joins TRBV27 to TRBJ1-1, with 7 bases aligning to TRBD1. This material consisted of CD4+ or CD8+ T cells sorted from blood, taken in a trial of the OX40 agonist ivuxolimab. The CDR3 nucleotides read TGTGCCAGCAGTTTACCCAGGGGGGAAGCTTTCTTT. Amino acids: CASSLPRGEAFF.